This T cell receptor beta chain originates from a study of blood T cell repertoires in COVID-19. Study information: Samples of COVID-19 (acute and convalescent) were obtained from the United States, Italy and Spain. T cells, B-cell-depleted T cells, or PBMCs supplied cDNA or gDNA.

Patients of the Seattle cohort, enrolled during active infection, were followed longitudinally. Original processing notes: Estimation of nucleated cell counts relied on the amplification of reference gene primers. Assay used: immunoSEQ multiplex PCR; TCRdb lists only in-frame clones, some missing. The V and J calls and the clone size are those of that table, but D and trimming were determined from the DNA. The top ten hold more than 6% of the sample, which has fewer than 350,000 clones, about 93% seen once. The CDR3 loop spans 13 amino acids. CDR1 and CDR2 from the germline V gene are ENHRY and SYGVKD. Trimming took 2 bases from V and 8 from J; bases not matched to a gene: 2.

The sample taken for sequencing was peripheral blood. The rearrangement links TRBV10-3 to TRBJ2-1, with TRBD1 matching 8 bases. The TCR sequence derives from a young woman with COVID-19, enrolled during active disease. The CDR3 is CAISEGQGYEQFF. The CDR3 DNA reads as TGTGCCATCAGTGAGGGACAGGGCTATGAGCAGTTCTTC.